Listed here are 10 T cell receptor beta chains from one sample, sequenced in a study of beta chain features in type 1 diabetes. Whole-study findings and limits: Type 1 diabetes patients had moderately but significantly shorter TCRB CDR3s in all four CD4+ subsets.

The study reverse transcribed the entire isolated RNA, so it sequenced expressed TCRB transcripts. Assay used: immunoSEQ multiplex PCR; TCRdb lists only in-frame clones, some missing. The profile covers about 640,000 clones, with about an eighth appearing a single time and 0.09% to 0.15% taken by the ten largest. Which antigens these TCRs recognize remains unknown. Sequencing used naive CD4+ T cells from blood. The source of these receptors is a man aged 25-40 years with type 1 diabetes.

This clone appeared a few times. The chain uses TRBV7-2 and TRBJ2-5; 9 bases map to TRBD2. V gave up 5 bases and J gave up 3 bases; unmatched junction bases: 4. Germline-derived CDR1 and CDR2 are SGHTA and FQGNSA. The CDR3 is 14 residues long. Here the CDR3 reads CASSGTSTEETQYF. DNA for the CDR3: TGTGCCAGCAGCGGGACTAGCACCGAAGAGACCCAGTACTTC.

There are a few counts of this clone. The chain is built from TRBV5-1 and TRBJ1-6, with D possibly TRBD1 on 5 matching bases. V dropped 5 bases and J dropped 7 bases, with 16 bases sitting between them. CDR1 is SGHRS and CDR2 is YFSETQ in the germline V gene. The CDR3 sequence is 15 residues long. CDR3 bases: TGCGCCAGCAGTTCTACCGGGACCGGGAATTCACCCCTCCACTTT. Translated, it gives CASSSTGTGNSPLHF.

The rearrangement joins TRBV7-6 to TRBJ2-3, with unresolved D. The CDR3 contains 13 residues. The germline V gene has CDR1 SGHVS and CDR2 FNYEAQ. V was pared by 6 bases and J by 5 bases, with 12 bases between. This CDR3 is CASSLTAKDTQYF. CDR3 nucleotide sequence: TGTGCCAGCAGTCTCACCGCGAAAGATACGCAGTATTTT.

The CDR3 reads CASSLEGSSGNTIYF. CDR3 bases: TGTGCCAGCAGCTTGGAGGGAAGCTCTGGAAACACCATATATTTT. The chain links TRBV5-4 to TRBJ1-3; no reliable D call. The CDR3 length is 15 residues. Per germline, CDR1 SGHNT and CDR2 YYREEE (reference sequence). V lost 0 bases and J 0 bases, leaving 7 bases between the germline ends.

The V gene is TRBV7-9, the J gene TRBJ2-7; TRBD1 matches at 8 bases. V lost 5 bases and J lost 3; bases outside the gene matches: 6. CDR3 size: 14 residues. The V gene's germline CDR1 is SEHNR and CDR2 FQNEAQ (reference sequence). The CDR3, as DNA: TGTGCCAGCAGCCCACGACAGGGGAACTACGAGCAGTACTTC. Its protein is CASSPRQGNYEQYF.

As to this clone: Different DNA sequences within this sample yield the same CDR3. This chain links TRBV6-5 with TRBJ2-7, with D perhaps matching TRBD1 (6 bases). V was shortened by 0 bases and J by 3 bases, with 12 bases between the two germline ends. Germline V lookup: CDR1 MNHEY, CDR2 SVGAGI. The CDR3 sequence is 15 residues long. The DNA of the CDR3 is TGTGCCAGCAGTTACTCCCTCGTAGGGGGCTACGAGCAGTACTTC. Translated: CASSYSLVGGYEQYF.

V usage is TRBV7-9 and J usage is TRBJ2-5, with D perhaps being TRBD1 or TRBD2 (5 bases each). Germline V gene data show CDR1 as SEHNR and CDR2 as FQNEAQ (reference sequence). V lost 2 bases and J 2 bases, leaving 9 bases between the germline ends. The CDR3 sequence is 14 residues long. In DNA, the CDR3 is TGTGCCAGCAGCTTAAACTGGGGGCAAGAGACCCAGTACTTC. Translating gives CASSLNWGQETQYF.

The table lists this clone with a few counts. The V gene is TRBV7-2, the J gene TRBJ2-5, with TRBD1 matching 9 bases. The CDR3 runs to 15 residues. J lost 1 base, V lost 3 bases, and 3 bases had no gene match. Germline lookup yields CDR1 SGHTA and CDR2 FQGNSA. The CDR3 spells CASSFYRGPQETQYF. In nucleotides, the CDR3 is TGTGCCAGCAGCTTTTACAGGGGGCCCCAAGAGACCCAGTACTTC.

This clone was counted only a few times. The chain employs TRBV15 and TRBJ2-7; possible D gene TRBD1, 5 bases. Germline values: CDR1 LNHNV, CDR2 YYDKDF (reference sequence). The CDR3 sequence is 17 residues long. Deletions cut 0 bases from V and 3 bases from J, with 18 bases between. CDR3 DNA: TGTGCCACCAGCAGAGATGTGTGGCTTGGACAAAACTACGAGCAGTACTTC. Protein product: CATSRDVWLGQNYEQYF.

This clone was counted only a few times. The chain combines TRBV5-6 with TRBJ2-1; TRBD1 matches 7 bases. V shed 6 bases and J 0 bases; nucleotides not matched to a gene: 9. CDR3 size: 16 residues. Germline assignment: CDR1 SGHDT and CDR2 YYEEEE. CDR3 coding DNA: TGTGCCAGCACCTTCTCGACAGGGAACTCCTACAATGAGCAGTTCTTC. It translates to CASTFSTGNSYNEQFF.